The source of this T cell receptor (beta chain) is a study of T cells in Graves' hyperthyroidism and ophthalmopathy. The CDR3 spans 14 residues. Germline V gene sequence: CDR1 MDHEN, CDR2 SYDVKM. The V gene lost 5 bases and the J gene lost 4 bases, with 14 bases spanning the gap. The source material, RNA transcripts, was used to amplify TCR beta CDR3 regions. TCR CDR3 regions were first amplified by RT-PCR with HTBI primers. One entry per CDR3 protein, called by TCRdb with MiXCR from the multiplex PCR reads. Of a few hundred thousand distinct CDR3 sequences in the sample, more than 15% were seen once. Notes on the study in general: Blood also held most thyroid clonotypes expanded beyond 0.001. In the analysis, a 13 V-J model separated ophthalmopathy from stable hyperthyroidism.

This clonotype was counted at least ten times. Its antigen is unidentified. Any patient presenting with uncontrolled infection, other autoimmune disease, pregnancy or lactation was left out. The clonotype was recovered from a woman aged 40-49 years with Graves' ophthalmopathy. The sample consisted of blood. The chain employs TRBV28 and TRBJ1-1; no reliable D call. CDR3 nucleotides: TGTGCCAGCAGTGCACACCGTACAGTCACTGAAGCTTTCTTT. It encodes CASSAHRTVTEAFF. Full variable domain (remainder filled in from reference TRBV28 and TRBJ1-1): DVKVTQSSRYLVKRTGEKVFLECVQDMDHENMFWYRQDPGLGLRLIYFSYDVKMKEKGDIPEGYSVSREKKERFSLILESASTNQTSMYLCASSAHRTVTEAFFGQGTRLTVV.